Sequencing of this T cell receptor beta chain was carried out in a study of cytomegalovirus exposure and HLA in healthy donors. Findings and limits, study-wide: Within an earlier analysis, most TCR beta V segments proved productive either about 90% or about 30% of the time. With further analysis later on, most CMV-associated TCR beta chains appeared HLA-restricted.

The length of the CDR3 is 17 residues. From germline, CDR1 is SGHTA and CDR2 FQGNSA. Trimming took 0 bases from V and 4 from J; bases not matched to a gene: 8. The PCR contained 60 Vbeta and 13 Jbeta primers. Profiled with immunoSEQ multiplex PCR; TCRdb holds only in-frame clones, not every one. The sample includes some 84,000 clones, roughly 73% of them seen just once. Of note for this clone: Its antigen is not identified.

The genes are TRBV7-2 and TRBJ2-2; 7 bases fit TRBD2. The specimen was PBMCs. The TCR originated in a boy younger than 18 in good health and CMV-seronegative. CDR3 nucleotide sequence: TGTGCCAGCAGCTTAGCTCGACTAGCCGGAAGCACCGGGGAGCTGTTTTTT. As protein: CASSLARLAGSTGELFF.